This is a list of T cell receptor beta chains from one sample in a study of molecular identifiers for immune sequencing clone quantification. MiXCR, run by TCRdb on the PCR reads, gives a single entry per CDR3 protein. The sample records hundreds of thousands of distinct CDR3 sequences, about 25% being singletons. The material sequenced was naive CD8+ T cells from blood, with Jurkat cell RNA spiked in. All receptors derive from a human donor in good health. Some libraries in this study had Jurkat cell RNA spiked in. Each CDR3 is given with its conserved first and last residue. Each record gives: clone size, D gene, V gene, J gene, CDR3 protein, CDR3 DNA. D genes are given only for firm matches. Size values are once, few and many counts, or a class for expanded clones, and some rows have none.

clone size: many
D gene: -
V gene: TRBV7-9
J gene: TRBJ2-2
CDR3 protein: CASSSPHHDTQNTGELFF
CDR3 DNA: TGTGCCAGCAGCAGCCCTCACCACGACACCCAGAACACCGGGGAGCTGTTTTTT

clone size: many
D gene: TRBD1
V gene: TRBV4-3
J gene: TRBJ2-3
CDR3 protein: CASSQDPTGGLTDTQYF
CDR3 DNA: TGCGCCAGCAGCCAAGATCCCACAGGGGGCCTCACAGATACGCAGTATTTT

clone size: few
D gene: -
V gene: TRBV6-5
J gene: TRBJ2-2
CDR3 protein: CASSYRAMNTGELFF
CDR3 DNA: TGTGCCAGCAGTTATAGGGCCATGAACACCGGGGAGCTGTTTTTT

clone size: many
D gene: TRBD1
V gene: TRBV5-1
J gene: TRBJ2-5
CDR3 protein: CASSLGPGQGIETQYF
CDR3 DNA: TGCGCCAGCAGCTTGGGCCCGGGACAGGGGATAGAGACCCAGTACTTC

clone size: -
D gene: -
V gene: TRBV29-1
J gene: TRBJ2-7
CDR3 protein: CSVEAGDFPYEQYF
CDR3 DNA: TGCAGCGTTGAAGCCGGGGACTTCCCCTACGAGCAGTACTTC

clone size: -
D gene: -
V gene: TRBV2
J gene: TRBJ1-1
CDR3 protein: CASSGDMMNTEAFF
CDR3 DNA: TGTGCCAGCAGTGGGGACATGATGAACACTGAAGCTTTCTTT

clone size: few
D gene: TRBD2
V gene: TRBV9
J gene: TRBJ2-1
CDR3 protein: CASSALLAGSYNEQFF
CDR3 DNA: TGTGCCAGCAGCGCCCTACTAGCGGGTTCCTACAATGAGCAGTTCTTC

clone size: -
D gene: -
V gene: TRBV19
J gene: TRBJ1-3
CDR3 protein: CASTPRPVSSGNTIYF
CDR3 DNA: TGTGCCAGTACCCCACGTCCGGTGAGCTCTGGAAACACCATATATTTT

clone size: -
D gene: TRBD2
V gene: TRBV9
J gene: TRBJ2-3
CDR3 protein: CARRPGTSAPDTQYF
CDR3 DNA: TGTGCCCGCCGCCCCGGGACTAGCGCCCCAGATACGCAGTATTTT

clone size: -
D gene: TRBD2
V gene: TRBV4-1
J gene: TRBJ2-1
CDR3 protein: CASSPLTSGRNEQFF
CDR3 DNA: TGCGCCAGCAGCCCCCTGACTAGCGGGAGGAATGAGCAGTTCTTC

clone size: -
D gene: -
V gene: TRBV7-9
J gene: TRBJ2-1
CDR3 protein: CANSLGSGYSYNAQFF
CDR3 DNA: TGTGCCAACAGCTTAGGATCGGGTTACTCCTACAATGCGCAGTTCTTC

clone size: -
D gene: TRBD2
V gene: TRBV6-2/TRBV6-3
J gene: TRBJ2-7
CDR3 protein: CASGYGAGADEQYF
CDR3 DNA: TGTGCCAGCGGTTACGGCGCGGGAGCAGACGAGCAGTACTTC

clone size: -
D gene: TRBD2
V gene: TRBV13
J gene: TRBJ2-1
CDR3 protein: CASSLVRSGGYNEQFF
CDR3 DNA: TGTGCCAGCAGCTTAGTACGTAGCGGGGGATACAATGAGCAGTTCTTC

clone size: -
D gene: -
V gene: TRBV20-1
J gene: TRBJ2-2
CDR3 protein: CSASRGAGELFF
CDR3 DNA: TGCAGTGCTAGCAGGGGCGCGGGGGAGCTGTTTTTT

clone size: few
D gene: TRBD2
V gene: TRBV29-1
J gene: TRBJ2-7
CDR3 protein: CSVEDLGGGYYEQYF
CDR3 DNA: TGCAGCGTTGAAGATCTTGGGGGGGGGTACTACGAGCAGTACTTC

clone size: -
D gene: -
V gene: TRBV20-1
J gene: TRBJ2-3
CDR3 protein: CSARGYGGGNTDTQYF
CDR3 DNA: TGCAGTGCTAGAGGGTACGGAGGCGGGAACACAGATACGCAGTATTTT

clone size: few
D gene: -
V gene: TRBV27
J gene: TRBJ1-1
CDR3 protein: CASSLSARAAEAFF
CDR3 DNA: TGTGCCAGCAGTTTATCGGCCCGGGCGGCTGAAGCTTTCTTT

clone size: few
D gene: -
V gene: TRBV19
J gene: TRBJ2-1
CDR3 protein: CASSIDSGGSYPNEQFF
CDR3 DNA: TGTGCCAGTAGTATAGATTCTGGGGGGAGTTACCCCAATGAGCAGTTCTTC

clone size: many
D gene: -
V gene: TRBV7-9
J gene: TRBJ2-7
CDR3 protein: CASSLYPGDEQYF
CDR3 DNA: TGTGCCAGCAGCTTATACCCTGGCGACGAGCAGTACTTC

clone size: -
D gene: TRBD1
V gene: TRBV15
J gene: TRBJ2-7
CDR3 protein: CATSREGDSSYEQYF
CDR3 DNA: TGTGCCACCAGCAGAGAGGGGGACAGCTCCTACGAGCAGTACTTC

clone size: -
D gene: -
V gene: TRBV27
J gene: TRBJ1-4
CDR3 protein: CASSFLRDEKLFF
CDR3 DNA: TGTGCCAGCAGTTTTCTCCGTGATGAAAAACTGTTTTTT

clone size: many
D gene: TRBD2
V gene: TRBV29-1
J gene: TRBJ2-2
CDR3 protein: CSVLGTSGRSPGELFF
CDR3 DNA: TGCAGCGTCCTCGGGACTAGCGGGCGTTCTCCCGGGGAGCTGTTTTTT

clone size: many
D gene: TRBD2
V gene: TRBV20-1
J gene: TRBJ2-5
CDR3 protein: CSALNPLTSGVQETQYF
CDR3 DNA: TGCAGTGCACTAAACCCTCTTACTAGCGGGGTACAAGAGACCCAGTACTTC

clone size: -
D gene: -
V gene: TRBV28
J gene: TRBJ2-3
CDR3 protein: CATIGRAGDTQYF
CDR3 DNA: TGTGCCACCATCGGCAGGGCGGGAGATACGCAGTATTTT

clone size: -
D gene: -
V gene: TRBV7-6
J gene: TRBJ2-7
CDR3 protein: CASSLKGGEQYF
CDR3 DNA: TGTGCCAGCAGCTTAAAGGGGGGCGAGCAGTACTTC

clone size: few
D gene: -
V gene: TRBV19
J gene: TRBJ1-5
CDR3 protein: CASSTQGIQPQHF
CDR3 DNA: TGTGCCAGTAGTACTCAGGGGATCCAGCCCCAGCATTTT

clone size: many
D gene: -
V gene: TRBV6-2/TRBV6-3
J gene: TRBJ2-7
CDR3 protein: CASSYSNQHEQYF
CDR3 DNA: TGTGCCAGCAGTTACTCGAACCAGCACGAGCAGTACTTC

clone size: -
D gene: -
V gene: TRBV6-5
J gene: TRBJ2-1
CDR3 protein: CASSYGPYNEQFF
CDR3 DNA: TGTGCCAGCAGTTATGGCCCGTACAATGAGCAGTTCTTC

clone size: few
D gene: -
V gene: TRBV1
J gene: TRBJ2-1
CDR3 protein: CTSSQDEPYAEQFF
CDR3 DNA: TGCACCAGCAGCCAAGATGAACCTTACGCTGAGCAGTTCTTC

clone size: many
D gene: TRBD2
V gene: TRBV29-1
J gene: TRBJ2-2
CDR3 protein: CSVEQLAGMAGELFF
CDR3 DNA: TGCAGCGTTGAGCAACTAGCGGGAATGGCCGGGGAGCTGTTTTTT

clone size: -
D gene: TRBD2
V gene: TRBV6-1
J gene: TRBJ2-7
CDR3 protein: CASKWTSGIDEQYF
CDR3 DNA: TGTGCCAGCAAATGGACTAGCGGGATCGACGAGCAGTACTTC

clone size: many
D gene: -
V gene: TRBV4-3
J gene: TRBJ1-5
CDR3 protein: CASSQEHLSNQPQHF
CDR3 DNA: TGCGCCAGCAGCCAAGAACACCTTAGCAATCAGCCCCAGCATTTT

clone size: -
D gene: -
V gene: TRBV27
J gene: TRBJ2-7
CDR3 protein: CASWGTTYEQYF
CDR3 DNA: TGTGCCAGCTGGGGGACAACCTACGAGCAGTACTTC

clone size: many
D gene: -
V gene: TRBV6-2/TRBV6-3
J gene: TRBJ2-7
CDR3 protein: CASSYGRTYEQYF
CDR3 DNA: TGTGCCAGCAGTTACGGACGGACCTACGAGCAGTACTTC

clone size: -
D gene: TRBD2
V gene: TRBV4-3
J gene: TRBJ2-1
CDR3 protein: CASSHSGASGIFEQFF
CDR3 DNA: TGCGCCAGCAGCCATTCTGGGGCTAGCGGGATTTTTGAGCAGTTCTTC

clone size: many
D gene: -
V gene: TRBV10-3
J gene: TRBJ2-7
CDR3 protein: CAISDPVSGYEQYF
CDR3 DNA: TGTGCCATCAGTGATCCCGTTTCAGGGTACGAGCAGTACTTC

clone size: -
D gene: -
V gene: TRBV18
J gene: TRBJ1-1
CDR3 protein: CASSPVANTEAFF
CDR3 DNA: TGTGCCAGCTCACCAGTGGCAAACACTGAAGCTTTCTTT

clone size: once
D gene: TRBD1
V gene: TRBV12-3/TRBV12-4
J gene: TRBJ1-5
CDR3 protein: CASSFGGGFNNQPQHF
CDR3 DNA: TGTGCCAGCAGTTTCGGAGGGGGCTTTAACAATCAGCCCCAGCATTTT

clone size: many
D gene: -
V gene: TRBV7-2
J gene: TRBJ2-5
CDR3 protein: CASSPRLYQETQYF
CDR3 DNA: TGTGCCAGCAGCCCCCGGCTATACCAAGAGACCCAGTACTTC

clone size: -
D gene: -
V gene: TRBV7-9
J gene: TRBJ2-5
CDR3 protein: CASSSTVGNLIEAQYF
CDR3 DNA: TGTGCCAGCAGCTCAACCGTGGGGAATTTAATAGAGGCCCAGTACTTC

clone size: few
D gene: -
V gene: TRBV28
J gene: TRBJ1-2
CDR3 protein: CASSTTDTNYGYTF
CDR3 DNA: TGTGCCAGCAGTACCACCGACACGAACTATGGCTACACCTTC